Each of the 32 T cell receptor beta chains below was sequenced from the same sample in a study of blood T cells in healthy people across ages. A J-beta primer mix and a sample-barcoded 5' primer were used in a second PCR of about 7 to 12 cycles. Each CDR3 protein gets one entry after TCRdb re-called the 5' RACE reads with MiXCR. Among hundreds of thousands of distinct CDR3 sequences listed, about 34% were seen once. Input material: blood. The origin of the receptors is a woman older than 75 in good health.

This clonotype has ten or more counts. The rearrangement uses TRBV6-2 or TRBV6-3 and TRBJ2-7, with 7 positions matching TRBD1. Germline trimming cut 8 bases from V and 6 bases from J; bases unmatched to any gene: 4. The CDR3 contains 11 residues. Germline CDR1 is MNHEY and CDR2 is SVGEGT. The CDR3 spells CASGQVFEQYF. CDR3 nucleotide sequence: TGTGCCAGCGGACAGGTTTTCGAGCAGTACTTC.

As regards this clonotype: Likely a read error: the CDR3 ends without its conserved phenylalanine or tryptophan. The chain uses TRBV11-2 and TRBJ1-1; the D is unclear. Between the trimmed V and J ends, which lost 4 bases and 1 base, there was a span of 7 bases. Germline V gene lookup returns CDR1 SGHAT and CDR2 FQNNGV. There are 13 residues in the CDR3. The CDR3 here is CASSSGRNTEAFC. The CDR3 DNA sequence: TGTGCCAGCAGCTCAGGACGGAACACTGAAGCTTTCTGT.

Many counts were recorded for this clonotype. The CDR3 DNA follows: TGTGCCAGCAGCATGGCCGGTTATAATTCACCCCTCCACTTT. This gives the protein CASSMAGYNSPLHF. V usage is TRBV7-9 and J usage is TRBJ1-6; D gene ambiguous. CDR1 and CDR2 (germline): SEHNR, FQNEAQ (reference sequence). The ends were cut back, 5 bases at V and 4 bases at J, with 9 bases in the middle. The CDR3 runs 14 residues.

In this sample, this clonotype turned up many times. This rearrangement joins TRBV9 to TRBJ2-1; D is perhaps TRBD1 (5 bases). This CDR3 spans 16 amino acids. Trimming shortened V by 4 bases and J by 7 bases, and 21 bases separated the two germline ends. CDR1 and CDR2 from the germline V gene are SGDLS and YYNGEE. CDR3 nucleotides: TGTGCCAGCAGCCCACAGGACCAAAGAAGGGCAAATGAGCAGTTCTTC. Residues: CASSPQDQRRANEQFF.

The sample holds many counts of this clonotype. The V and J genes are TRBV12-3 or TRBV12-4 and TRBJ1-2; 11 bases are shared with TRBD1. V lost 3 bases and J lost 8; bases outside the gene matches: 5. The CDR3 spans 14 residues. The CDR3 spells CASSLGTGGDGYTF. The DNA for the CDR3 is TGTGCCAGCAGTTTGGGGACAGGGGGGGACGGCTACACCTTC.

This clonotype was counted at least ten times. The chain uses TRBV7-2 and TRBJ2-3; 8 bases agree with TRBD2. CDR3 length: 15 amino acids. Germline values: CDR1 SGHTA, CDR2 FQGNSA. J gave up 5 bases and V 3 bases, and 7 bases lay outside the gene matches. As DNA, the CDR3 is TGTGCCAGCAGCTTGAGGCGGGGGGCACGAGATACGCAGTATTTT. Encoded protein: CASSLRRGARDTQYF.

The chain is built from TRBV28 and TRBJ2-7, with no clear D. The CDR3 is made up of 13 amino acids. Germline CDR1 reads MDHEN; CDR2 reads SYDVKM. Trimming took 8 bases from V and 2 from J, leaving 13 bases between them. In DNA form, the CDR3 reads TGTGCCAGCGACGCAAAATGGACCTACGAGCAGTACTTC. This sequence encodes CASDAKWTYEQYF.

As for this clonotype: A much larger clone sits a single nucleotide away, making a read error possible. This chain connects TRBV11-2 to TRBJ2-7; D not resolved. V lost 0 bases to trimming and J lost 2 bases, with 11 bases between them. The CDR3 has 15 amino acids. The germline CDR1 and CDR2 sequences are SGHAT and FQNNGV. This CDR3 reads CASSLDSPLPYEQYF. CDR3 nucleotide sequence: TGTGCCAGCAGCTTAGATAGTCCACTACCCTACGAGCAGTACTTC.

At least ten counts were recorded for this clonotype. The gene calls are TRBV18 and TRBJ2-7, with TRBD1 identical over 11 bases. The CDR3 is made up of 16 amino acids. V was clipped by 0 bases and J by 4 bases; unmatched bases: 5. Germline V gene sequence: CDR1 KGHSH, CDR2 LQKENI. This CDR3 reads CASSPPRGQGVYEQYF. The CDR3 DNA follows: TGTGCCAGCTCACCACCCCGGGGACAGGGGGTTTACGAGCAGTACTTC.

V and J are TRBV3-1 and TRBJ2-1; TRBD2 matches 11 bases. This CDR3 is 14 amino acids long. The junction had 8 bases not matched to a gene; V was cut back by 8 bases and J by 8 bases. Germline CDR1 is LGHDT and CDR2 is YNNKEL (reference sequence). CDR3 sequence (DNA): TGTGCCAGCGGACCTAGCGGGAGGTTCGATGAGCAGTTCTTC. Translated: CASGPSGRFDEQFF.

There are many counts of this clonotype. The rearrangement links TRBV28 to TRBJ2-7; D is uncertain. Germline V gives CDR1 MDHEN, CDR2 SYDVKM. This CDR3 contains 14 residues. The CDR3 sequence is CAAAGGFGTYEQYF. In nucleotides, the CDR3 is TGTGCGGCGGCAGGTGGTTTTGGGACCTACGAGCAGTACTTC.

This clonotype was seen at least ten times. The chain employs TRBV18 and TRBJ2-1; 7 nucleotides agree with TRBD2. Germline CDR1 reads KGHSH; CDR2 reads LQKENI. V shed 4 bases and J 6 bases; nucleotides not matched to a gene: 3. The CDR3 loop spans 13 amino acids. The CDR3 DNA reads TGTGCCAGCTCACAGGCTAGCGGCAATGAGCAGTTCTTC. Translating gives CASSQASGNEQFF.

The V call is TRBV18, the J call TRBJ1-5, with TRBD1 as a possible D gene (5 bases). CDR1 and CDR2 (germline): KGHSH, LQKENI. Trimming pared 2 bases from V and 2 bases from J, leaving 10 bases between. The CDR3 has 15 amino acids. CDR3 loop: CASSPVGRGNQPQHF. The CDR3 DNA sequence: TGTGCCAGCTCACCAGTGGGACGAGGCAATCAGCCCCAGCATTTT.

The table lists this clonotype with many counts. This chain connects TRBV7-2 to TRBJ2-5; the D gene could be TRBD1 or TRBD2 (6 bases each). The V end was cut by 5 bases, the J end by 5 bases, with 18 bases between. The CDR3 sequence is 15 residues long. CDR1 and CDR2 from the germline V gene are SGHTA and FQGNSA. As DNA, the CDR3 is TGTGCCAGCAGCAAAGGTGGGGGGCTCGGGGAGACCCAGTACTTC. Translating gives CASSKGGGLGETQYF. The variable domain in full, with the rest retrieved from reference TRBV7-2 and TRBJ2-5, is GAGVSQSPSNKVTEKGKDVELRCDPISGHTALYWYRQSLGQGLEFLIYFQGNSAPDKSGLPSDRFSAERTGGSVSTLTIQRTQQEDSAVYLCASSKGGGLGETQYFGPGTRLLVL.

This clonotype has ten or more counts. This chain joins TRBV20-1 and TRBJ2-7; possibly TRBD1 for D (6 bases). Germline CDR1 and CDR2: DFQATT and SNEGSKA (reference sequence). Trimming pared 1 base from V and 2 bases from J, leaving 12 bases between. The CDR3 sequence is 14 residues long. For the CDR3, the DNA is TGCAGTGCTAGAGCGGGACAAAATCCCTACGAGCAGTACTTC. As protein: CSARAGQNPYEQYF.

Remarks on this clonotype: A junction boundary mismatches the germline segment, possibly from a read error. The chain uses TRBV7-3 and TRBJ2-1; 10 positions match TRBD2. Near its end, the DNA agrees better with TRBJ2-7, so the J call may be wrong. The CDR3 runs to 16 residues. CDR1 SGHTA and CDR2 FQGTGA come from the germline V gene. The CDR3 spells CASSHIAGGTYNEQYF. The CDR3 nucleotides are TGCGCCAGCAGTCATATAGCGGGGGGCACCTACAATGAGCAGTACTTC.

This clonotype occurred many times. The chain employs TRBV6-1 and TRBJ1-2; D unresolved. The CDR3 contains 13 residues. V lost 2 bases and J 7 bases, leaving 11 bases between the germline ends. Germline V gene data show CDR1 as MNHNS and CDR2 as SASEGT. CDR3: CASSERLTGGYTF. As DNA, the CDR3 is TGTGCCAGCAGTGAAAGGCTAACTGGTGGCTACACCTTC.

Only a few counts were recorded for this clonotype. V gene TRBV27 combines with J gene TRBJ1-4, with no clear D. This CDR3 spans 15 amino acids. Germline assignment: CDR1 MNHEY and CDR2 SMNVEV (reference sequence). The ends were cut back, 2 bases at V and 1 base at J, with 8 bases in the middle. The CDR3 region is CASSLMGGTNEKLFF. DNA of the CDR3: TGTGCCAGCAGTTTAATGGGCGGAACTAATGAAAAACTGTTTTTT.

J is TRBJ2-1 and V is TRBV12-3 or TRBV12-4; the D gene is possibly TRBD1 (7 bases). The DNA end lines up better with TRBJ2-7; the J call may be wrong. The CDR3 sequence is 13 residues long. The CDR3 sequence is CASNSAGGYEQYF. The CDR3 nucleotides are TGTGCCAGCAATTCGGCAGGGGGGTACGAGCAGTACTTC.

The chain is built from TRBV20-1 and TRBJ1-5; tentative D call: TRBD1 (6 bases). Germline CDR1 DFQATT, CDR2 SNEGSKA (reference sequence). CDR3 size: 13 residues. The ends were cut back, 3 bases at V and 5 bases at J, with 11 bases in the middle. The CDR3 here is CSASRTEDQPQHF. The CDR3 DNA follows: TGCAGTGCTAGTCGGACAGAGGATCAGCCCCAGCATTTT.

The chain uses TRBV20-1 and TRBJ1-5, with 7 bases matching TRBD1. The CDR3 extends over 15 amino acids. Germline CDR1 DFQATT, CDR2 SNEGSKA (reference sequence). The junction had 18 bases not matched to a gene; V was cut back by 5 bases and J by 11 bases. The CDR3 nucleotides are TGCAGTGCTGACTCCAGGGACAGTATCTCTCCGGCCCAGCATTTT. Translated, it gives CSADSRDSISPAQHF.

This clonotype was seen at least ten times. J is TRBJ2-1 and V is TRBV5-6, with no clear D. Germline CDR1 reads SGHDT; CDR2 reads YYEEEE. The CDR3 is 12 amino acids. V dropped 2 bases and J dropped 9 bases, with 9 bases sitting between them. Written as DNA, the CDR3 is TGTGCCAGCAGCTTTTCTGGGGTTGAGCAGTTCTTC. Its translation: CASSFSGVEQFF.

Comment on this clonotype: A much larger clone differs by one base, so this may be a read error. The CDR3 nucleotides read TGTGCCAGCAGTCAAGTCAGAGGGGGGTCCTACAATGAGCAGTACTTC. Its protein is CASSQVRGGSYNEQYF. The V and J genes are TRBV7-9 and TRBJ2-7; D tentatively fits TRBD1 or TRBD2 (6 bases each). The CDR3 is 16 amino acids. V was clipped by 6 bases and J by 7 bases, with 25 bases between them. Germline values: CDR1 SEHNR, CDR2 FQNEAQ (reference sequence).

V usage is TRBV7-2 and J usage is TRBJ2-1; 8 nucleotides line up with TRBD2. The CDR3 has 13 amino acids. The J segment lost 9 bases and the V segment lost 6 bases, leaving 7 bases of the junction unmatched. From germline, CDR1 is SGHTA and CDR2 FQGNSA. The CDR3: CASRFNLAGEQFF. CDR3 nucleotide sequence: TGTGCCAGCAGGTTTAACCTAGCGGGTGAGCAGTTCTTC.

V gene TRBV7-9 combines with J gene TRBJ2-7; no clear D gene. The germline V and J ends were trimmed by 6 bases and 7 bases, with 16 bases remaining between them. This CDR3 has 13 amino acids. Germline lookup yields CDR1 SEHNR and CDR2 FQNEAQ (reference sequence). CDR3 nucleotide sequence: TGTGCCAGCAGGACAACTTCATCGAGGGAGCAGTACTTC. Amino acids: CASRTTSSREQYF.

CDR3 nucleotide sequence: TGTGCCTGGAATCTACCGGGACAGGAAAAACTGTTTTTT. Translating gives CAWNLPGQEKLFF. This sequence joins TRBV30 and TRBJ1-4, with TRBD1 identical over 7 bases. Trimming took 4 bases from V and 8 from J; bases not matched to a gene: 7. This CDR3 spans 13 amino acids. The germline gives CDR1 GTSNPN, CDR2 SVGIG (reference sequence).

This clonotype showed up just a few times. The chain has TRBV5-1 and TRBJ2-3, with D possibly being TRBD2 (7 bases). Germline CDR1 reads SGHRS; CDR2 reads YFSETQ. V was trimmed by 2 bases and J by 0 bases, leaving 13 bases between them. The CDR3 contains 16 residues. The chain's CDR3 is CASSFQGRESTDTQYF. The DNA for the CDR3 is TGCGCCAGCAGCTTCCAGGGGAGGGAAAGCACAGATACGCAGTATTTT. Variable domain in full (rest from reference TRBV5-1 and TRBJ2-3): KAGVTQTPRYLIKTRGQQVTLSCSPISGHRSVSWYQQTPGQGLQFLFEYFSETQRNKGNFPGRFSGRQFSNSRSEMNVSTLELGDSALYLCASSFQGRESTDTQYFGPGTRLTVL.

This clonotype has only a few counts. One end of the junction does not line up with germline, which may come from a read error. The J gene is TRBJ1-1, the V gene TRBV10-3; 8 nucleotides align to TRBD1. Germline CDR1 ENHRY, CDR2 SYGVKD. The CDR3 is 13 amino acids. CDR3: CAVRQGLKTETFF. The DNA for the CDR3 is TGTGCCGTCCGACAGGGGTTAAAGACTGAAACTTTCTTT.

This clonotype was observed many times. V and J are TRBV20-1 and TRBJ2-5; the match to TRBD2 covers 14 bases. Germline V lookup: CDR1 DFQATT, CDR2 SNEGSKA (reference sequence). This CDR3 contains 16 residues. V lost 3 bases, J lost 4 bases, and 7 bases stayed unmatched. The CDR3 nucleotides read TGCAGTGCTAGTATGGGACTAGCGGGGGCCTTAGAGACCCAGTACTTC. This gives the protein CSASMGLAGALETQYF.

The V and J genes are TRBV29-1 and TRBJ1-1; maybe TRBD1 (5 bases). V was shortened by 4 bases and J by 3 bases, with 9 bases between the two germline ends. This CDR3 is built from 12 residues. Germline-derived CDR1 and CDR2 are SQVTM and ANQGSEA. The CDR3 loop reads CSVGGADTEAFF. CDR3 sequence (DNA): TGCAGCGTTGGCGGGGCAGACACTGAAGCTTTCTTT.

This clonotype was seen at least ten times. The chain combines TRBV6-4 with TRBJ2-1, with 10 bases that match TRBD1. The CDR3 sequence is 16 residues long. Losses at the gene ends were 5 bases for V and 2 bases for J; bases not matched to a gene: 6. Germline V gene lookup returns CDR1 MRHNA and CDR2 SNTAGT. CDR3: CASSKQTGGAYNEQFF. The DNA of the CDR3 is TGTGCCAGCAGTAAGCAGACAGGGGGCGCCTACAATGAGCAGTTCTTC.

This clonotype was recorded at least ten times. The chain recombines TRBV3-1 with TRBJ2-7, with D perhaps TRBD2 (6 bases). Deletions cut 5 bases from V and 2 bases from J, with 13 bases between. CDR1 and CDR2 (germline): LGHDT, YNNKEL (reference sequence). There are 14 residues in the CDR3. The CDR3 sequence is CASSDAGRTYEQYF. In nucleotides, the CDR3 is TGTGCCAGCAGCGACGCGGGGCGTACCTACGAGCAGTACTTC.